The entry below describes one TCR beta chain. This entry comes from a study of blood T cell repertoires in COVID-19. In the study overall: Spain, Italy and the United States supplied samples that represented acute and convalescent COVID-19. T cells, B-cell-depleted T cells, or PBMCs provided the cDNA or gDNA that served as material.

Authors' data handling: Amplified reference gene primers provided the basis for estimating nucleated cell counts. Sequencing used immunoSEQ multiplex PCR; TCRdb keeps in-frame clones, though not all of them. D and trimming come from the DNA, and the V and J calls and clone size come from that table. The repertoire has approximately 200,000 clones, 81% of them found once; the top ten carry around 8.8%. Trimming pared 5 bases from V and 3 bases from J, leaving 8 bases between. The CDR3 has 12 residues. Per the germline V gene, CDR1 is LGHDT and CDR2 is YNNKEL (reference sequence). The chain recombines TRBV3-1 (or the pseudogene TRBV3-2) with TRBJ2-7; the D gene is possibly TRBD1 (5 bases). Material for sequencing was PBMCs or T cells enriched from blood (not recorded which). This clonotype originated in a man in his forties who had recovered from COVID-19. The CDR3 protein is CASSLTVYEQYF. DNA for the CDR3: TGTGCCAGCAGCTTGACAGTCTACGAGCAGTACTTC.